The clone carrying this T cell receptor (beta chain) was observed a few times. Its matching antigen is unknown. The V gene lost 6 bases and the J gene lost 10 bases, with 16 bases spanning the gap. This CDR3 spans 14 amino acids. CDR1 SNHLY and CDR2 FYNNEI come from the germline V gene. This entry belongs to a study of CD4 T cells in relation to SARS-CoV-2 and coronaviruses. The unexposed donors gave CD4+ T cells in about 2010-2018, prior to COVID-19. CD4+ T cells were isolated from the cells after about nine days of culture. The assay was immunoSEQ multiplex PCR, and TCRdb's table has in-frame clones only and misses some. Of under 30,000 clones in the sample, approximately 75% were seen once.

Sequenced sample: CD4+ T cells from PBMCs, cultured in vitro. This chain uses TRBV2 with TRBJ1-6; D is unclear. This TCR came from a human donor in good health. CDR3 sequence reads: CASRMDWVGSPLHF. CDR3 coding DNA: TGTGCCAGCAGAATGGACTGGGTCGGATCACCCCTCCACTTT.